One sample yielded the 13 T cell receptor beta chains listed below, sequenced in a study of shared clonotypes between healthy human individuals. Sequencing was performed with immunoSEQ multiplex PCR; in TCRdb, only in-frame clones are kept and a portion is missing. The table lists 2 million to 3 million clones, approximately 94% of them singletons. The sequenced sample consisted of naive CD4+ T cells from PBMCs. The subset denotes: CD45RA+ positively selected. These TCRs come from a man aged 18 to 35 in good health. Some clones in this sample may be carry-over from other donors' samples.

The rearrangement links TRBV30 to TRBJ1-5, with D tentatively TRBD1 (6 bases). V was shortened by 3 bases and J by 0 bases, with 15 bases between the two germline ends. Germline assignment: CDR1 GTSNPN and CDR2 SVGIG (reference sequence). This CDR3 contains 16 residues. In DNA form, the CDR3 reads TGTGCCTGGAGAGACCCCCAGGGGCTTAGCAATCAGCCCCAGCATTTT. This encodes CAWRDPQGLSNQPQHF.

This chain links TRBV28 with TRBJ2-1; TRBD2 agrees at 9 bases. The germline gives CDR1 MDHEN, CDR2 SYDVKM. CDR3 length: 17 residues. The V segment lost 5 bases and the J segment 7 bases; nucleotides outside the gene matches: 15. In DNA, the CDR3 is TGTGCCAGCAGTACCCTGGGGGGAGCGGGAGGAGGTAATGAGCAGTTCTTC. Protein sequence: CASSTLGGAGGGNEQFF.

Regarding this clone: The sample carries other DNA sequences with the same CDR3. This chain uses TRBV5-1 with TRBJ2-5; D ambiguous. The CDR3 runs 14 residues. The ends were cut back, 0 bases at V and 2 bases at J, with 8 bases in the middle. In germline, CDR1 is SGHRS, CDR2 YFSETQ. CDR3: CASSLASHQETQYF. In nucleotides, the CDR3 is TGCGCCAGCAGCTTGGCGAGCCATCAAGAGACCCAGTACTTC.

CDR3 sequence: CASSQDPGRPVAFF. DNA of the CDR3: TGCGCCAGCAGCCAAGATCCCGGGCGGCCCGTAGCTTTCTTT. The rearrangement uses TRBV4-1 and TRBJ1-1, with D unresolved. Germline V lookup: CDR1 MGHRA, CDR2 YSYEKL. V gave up 0 bases and J gave up 10 bases, with 15 bases separating them. This CDR3 has 14 residues.

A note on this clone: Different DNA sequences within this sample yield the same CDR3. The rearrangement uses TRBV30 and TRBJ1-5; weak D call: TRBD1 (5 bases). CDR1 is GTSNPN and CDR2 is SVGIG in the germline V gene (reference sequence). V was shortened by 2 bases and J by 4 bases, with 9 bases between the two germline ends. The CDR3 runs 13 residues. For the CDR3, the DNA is TGTGCCTGGAGTCTACGGGGGAATCAGCCCCAGCATTTT. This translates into CAWSLRGNQPQHF.

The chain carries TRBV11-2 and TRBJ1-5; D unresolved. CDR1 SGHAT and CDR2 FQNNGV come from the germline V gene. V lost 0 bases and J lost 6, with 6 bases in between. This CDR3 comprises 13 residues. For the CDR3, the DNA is TGTGCCAGCAGCTTAGATCCAGGTCAGCCCCAGCATTTT. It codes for CASSLDPGQPQHF.

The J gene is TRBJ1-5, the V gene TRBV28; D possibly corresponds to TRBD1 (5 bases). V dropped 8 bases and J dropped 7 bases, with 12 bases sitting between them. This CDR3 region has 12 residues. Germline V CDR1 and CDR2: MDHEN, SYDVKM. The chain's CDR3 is CASGAGYQPQHF. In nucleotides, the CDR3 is TGTGCCAGCGGGGCAGGGTACCAGCCCCAGCATTTT.

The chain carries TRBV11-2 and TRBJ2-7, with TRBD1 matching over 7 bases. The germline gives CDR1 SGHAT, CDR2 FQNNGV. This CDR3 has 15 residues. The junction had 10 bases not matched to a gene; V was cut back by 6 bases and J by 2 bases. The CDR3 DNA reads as TGTGCCAGCAGATTCGACAGGGCCTCCGCCTACGAGCAGTACTTC. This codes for CASRFDRASAYEQYF.

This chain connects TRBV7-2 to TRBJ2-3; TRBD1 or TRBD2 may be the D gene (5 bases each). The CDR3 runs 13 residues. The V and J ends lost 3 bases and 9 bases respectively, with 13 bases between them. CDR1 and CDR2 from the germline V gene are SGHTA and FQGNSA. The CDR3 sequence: CASSFLGVLTQYF. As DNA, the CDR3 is TGTGCCAGCAGCTTCCTGGGGGTACTAACGCAGTATTTT.

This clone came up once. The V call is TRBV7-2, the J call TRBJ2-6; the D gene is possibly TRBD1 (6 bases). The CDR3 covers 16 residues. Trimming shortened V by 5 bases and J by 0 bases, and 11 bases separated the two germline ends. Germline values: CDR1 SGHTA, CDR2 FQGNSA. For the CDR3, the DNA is TGTGCCAGCAGCGACAGGTGGAGCTCTGGGGCCAACGTCCTGACTTTC. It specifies CASSDRWSSGANVLTF.

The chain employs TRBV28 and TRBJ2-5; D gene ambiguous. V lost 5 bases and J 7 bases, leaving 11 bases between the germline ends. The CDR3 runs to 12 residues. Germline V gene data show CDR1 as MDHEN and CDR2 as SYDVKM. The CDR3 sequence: CASSQSPSTQYF. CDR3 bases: TGTGCCAGCAGTCAGAGCCCTTCGACCCAGTACTTC.

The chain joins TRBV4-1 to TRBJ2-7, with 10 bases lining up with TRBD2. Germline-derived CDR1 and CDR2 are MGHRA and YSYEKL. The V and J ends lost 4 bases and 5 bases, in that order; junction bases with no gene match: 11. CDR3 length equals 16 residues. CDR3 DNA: TGCGCCAGCAGCCGGCAGCCCCTAGCGGGAGTCGACGAGCAGTACTTC. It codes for CASSRQPLAGVDEQYF.

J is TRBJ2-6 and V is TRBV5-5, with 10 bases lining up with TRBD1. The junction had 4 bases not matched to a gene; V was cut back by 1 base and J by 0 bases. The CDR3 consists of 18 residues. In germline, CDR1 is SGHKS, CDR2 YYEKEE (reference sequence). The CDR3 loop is CASSLLGQGTSGANVLTF. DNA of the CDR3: TGTGCCAGCAGCTTGTTGGGACAGGGGACCTCTGGGGCCAACGTCCTGACTTTC.